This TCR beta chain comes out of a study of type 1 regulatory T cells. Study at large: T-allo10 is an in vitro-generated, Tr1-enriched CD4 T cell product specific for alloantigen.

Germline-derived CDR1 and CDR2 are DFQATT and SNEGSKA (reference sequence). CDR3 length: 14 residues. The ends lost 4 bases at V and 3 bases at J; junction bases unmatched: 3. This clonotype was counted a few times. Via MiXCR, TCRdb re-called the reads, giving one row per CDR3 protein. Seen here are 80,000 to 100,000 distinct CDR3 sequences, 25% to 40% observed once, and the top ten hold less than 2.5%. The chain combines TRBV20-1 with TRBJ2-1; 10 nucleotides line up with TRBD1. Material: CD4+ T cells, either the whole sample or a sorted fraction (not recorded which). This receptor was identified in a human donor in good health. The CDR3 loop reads CSATTGGGYNEQFF. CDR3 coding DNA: TGCAGTGCTACGACAGGGGGCGGCTACAATGAGCAGTTCTTC.